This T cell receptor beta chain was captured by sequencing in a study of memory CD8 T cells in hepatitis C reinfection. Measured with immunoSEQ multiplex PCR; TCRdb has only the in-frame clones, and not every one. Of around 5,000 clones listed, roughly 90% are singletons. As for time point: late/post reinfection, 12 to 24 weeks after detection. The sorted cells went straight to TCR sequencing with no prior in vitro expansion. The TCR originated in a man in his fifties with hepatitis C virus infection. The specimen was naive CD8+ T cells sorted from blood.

Here the CDR3 reads CASSLDDRGLDNEQFF. The CDR3 DNA reads TGTGCCAGCAGCTTAGATGACAGGGGGCTTGACAATGAGCAGTTCTTC. The rearrangement uses TRBV11-2 and TRBJ2-1; TRBD1 matches at 10 bases. Germline CDR1 is SGHAT and CDR2 is FQNNGV. After removal of 0 bases from V and 5 bases from J, the junction contained 4 bases not matched to a gene. CDR3 length: 16 amino acids.